This TCR beta chain was profiled in a study of T-cell memory formation after mild COVID-19 (dated by TCRdb to about 2021). At the level of the whole study: TCR sequence clusters from the two donors were largely donor specific. In a couple of donors, T-cell clones that expanded and contracted after mild COVID-19 were tracked by sequencing TCRalpha and TCRbeta repertoires over time. Two young, previously healthy adult volunteers made up the cohort, one male and one female.

Concerning this clonotype: Its antigen target is currently unknown. It has no much larger one-base neighbor in the sample; base qualities were not kept.

The instrument was an Illumina NovaSeq 6000. Using 5'RACE with constant-segment primers, TCRalpha and TCRbeta cDNA libraries were constructed, with sample barcodes and unique molecular identifiers added in the process. Trizol reagent was used to extract RNA from every sample. Libraries were amplified in two PCR steps, with a second sample barcode and Illumina TruSeq adapters added in the second step. Sequencing of libraries was performed on an Illumina NovaSeq with 2 x 150 bp paired-end reads. Concerning the study's data processing: The reads were demultiplexed and collapsed into UMI-guided consensus sequences using migec v1.2.7. With mixcr v2.1.11, UMI consensuses were aligned to TRA and TRB V and J templates and assembled into clonotypes. Expanded or contracted clonotypes were those called significant by both edgeR and NoisET, with noise models trained on biological replicates. edgeR calls used a false discovery rate-adjusted p below 0.01 and a log2 fold-change threshold of 1. As an exploratory analysis of dynamics, PCA with hierarchical clustering was applied to max-normalized trajectories of the 1000 most abundant clonotypes. Separately sequenced CD4+ and CD8+ repertoires were used to assign a CD4 or CD8 phenotype to each responding clone. TCRdb passed the public sequencing reads through fastp at Q25 and MiXCR, retaining productive beta sequences. Each CDR3 protein gets just one entry, which takes the most common genes and DNA from the rows behind it. The V and J calls, along with clone size, are taken from TCRdb and not from the paper's own processing. Within this sample are just over 300,000 distinct CDR3 sequences, with roughly 21% of them counted one time only. The ten largest clones take up around a fifth of the sample.

Broader findings and caveats from the paper: Balanced CD4/CD8 phenotypes were observed for clones contracting from day 15 to 85, whereas a bias towards CD4+ was observed for a second wave of clones expanding from day 15 to 37. Some responding clones were found in pre-infection memory, which suggests that pre-existing cross-reactive memory T cells took part in the SARS-CoV-2 response. SARS-CoV-2 specificity was not confirmed for the second-wave clones peaking on day 37. Contracting CD4+ clones were found mainly in CM and EM memory subsets, while CD8+ clones were enriched in EMRA. Only a couple of mild cases were covered by the study, and larger cohorts that include severe cases with pre-infection samples were considered necessary.

Ficoll-Paque density gradient centrifugation was the method used to isolate PBMCs. V is pared back by 5 bases and J by 2 bases, with 7 bases lying between the germline termini. From its cysteine to its phenylalanine, the CDR3 spans 11 amino acids. Only CDR3 DNA is held: 33 bases, read in frame from base 1. CDR1 DFQATT and CDR2 SNEGSKA are derived from the germline V gene (reference sequence). The sample taken for sequencing was PBMCs or a T cell subset sorted from them (not recorded which). The source is a man younger than 35 who had mild COVID-19 (a few samples of this study predate the infection). The sample titles of this study are shuffled in the database, so cell type and time point are left out; the donor was told from shared clones. The rearrangement joined TRBV20-1 to TRBJ2-7, with the D gene not clear enough to name. The DNA sequence is TGCAGTGCTTCTACTACCTACGAGCAGTACTTC. It is translated as CSASTTYEQYF.